These 26 T cell receptor beta chains share one sample of origin, sequenced in a study of molecular identifiers for immune sequencing clone quantification. TCRdb itself ran the PCR reads through MiXCR, one entry per CDR3 protein. Of about half a million distinct CDR3 sequences in the sample, around 23% were seen once. The sample taken for sequencing was naive CD8+ T cells from blood, with Jurkat cell RNA spiked in. Subset here: FACS-sorted CD8+CD4-CCR7+CD45RA+ naive T cells. The origin of the receptors is a human donor in good health. Some libraries in this study had Jurkat cell RNA spiked in.

The V gene is TRBV5-6, the J gene TRBJ2-7; TRBD1 matches at 10 bases. V trimming: 0 bases; J trimming: 1 base; junction bases outside the gene matches: 10. This CDR3 comprises 18 residues. Germline V lookup: CDR1 SGHDT, CDR2 YYEEEE. Here the CDR3 DNA reads TGTGCCAGCAGCTTGGGCGGTTTGGGACAGGGGACTTCCTACGAGCAGTACTTC. It specifies CASSLGGLGQGTSYEQYF. Drawing the rest from reference TRBV5-6 and TRBJ2-7, the complete variable domain is DAGVTQSPTHLIKTRGQQVTLRCSPKSGHDTVSWYQQALGQGPQFIFQYYEEEERQRGNFPDRFSGHQFPNYSSELNVNALLLGDSALYLCASSLGGLGQGTSYEQYFGPGTRLTVT.

This clonotype was observed a handful of times. V is TRBV19 and J is TRBJ2-7; no clear D gene. The CDR3 consists of 12 residues. CDR1 and CDR2 (germline): LNHDA, SQIVND (reference sequence). V gave up 5 bases and J gave up 6 bases, with 11 bases separating them. Here the CDR3 reads CASSYAASEQYF. CDR3 sequence (DNA): TGTGCCAGTAGTTACGCGGCCTCCGAGCAGTACTTC. The full variable domain, with the rest looked up from reference TRBV19 and TRBJ2-7, is DGGITQSPKYLFRKEGQNVTLSCEQNLNHDAMYWYRQDPGQGLRLIYYSQIVNDFQKGDIAEGYSVSREKKESFPLTVTSAQKNPTAFYLCASSYAASEQYFGPGTRLTVT.

This clonotype was seen only a few times. J is TRBJ2-2 and V is TRBV19; D is possibly TRBD2 (7 bases). The V gene lost 3 bases and the J gene lost 6 bases, with 14 bases spanning the gap. The CDR3 contains 15 residues. The germline V gene has CDR1 LNHDA and CDR2 SQIVND (reference sequence). The chain's CDR3 is CASSIPVRGPGELFF. In nucleotides, the CDR3 is TGTGCCAGTAGTATCCCAGTGCGGGGGCCCGGGGAGCTGTTTTTT. The whole variable domain, remainder taken from reference TRBV19 and TRBJ2-2, is DGGITQSPKYLFRKEGQNVTLSCEQNLNHDAMYWYRQDPGQGLRLIYYSQIVNDFQKGDIAEGYSVSREKKESFPLTVTSAQKNPTAFYLCASSIPVRGPGELFFGEGSRLTVL.

This clonotype was picked up many times. The J gene is TRBJ2-5, the V gene TRBV5-1; 7 nucleotides match TRBD2. The germline gives CDR1 SGHRS, CDR2 YFSETQ. The CDR3 has 15 amino acids. With V trimmed by 4 bases and J by 1 base, 7 bases remained unmatched. CDR3 nucleotides: TGCGCCAGCAGCCCGACCGGGAGGATCCAAGAGACCCAGTACTTC. As protein: CASSPTGRIQETQYF.

V is TRBV6-5 and J is TRBJ2-7, with a possible D match to TRBD2 (6 bases). V was trimmed by 6 bases and J by 6 bases, leaving 18 bases between them. This CDR3 spans 14 amino acids. Germline V gene lookup returns CDR1 MNHEY and CDR2 SVGAGI. The CDR3 DNA reads TGTGCCAGCAGCCTCCGAGGGAGGTTAGGCGAGCAGTACGTC. Translation: CASSLRGRLGEQYV.

At least ten counts were recorded for this clonotype. V is TRBV29-1 and J is TRBJ1-1; D uncertain. V was cut by 7 bases and J by 7 bases, with 10 bases left in between. The V gene's germline CDR1 is SQVTM and CDR2 ANQGSEA. The CDR3 runs 10 residues. CDR3 sequence: CSALQVEAFF. The CDR3 DNA sequence: TGCAGCGCCCTACAAGTTGAAGCTTTCTTT.

A few counts support this clonotype. The chain has TRBV6-2 or TRBV6-3 and TRBJ2-1; 8 positions match TRBD2. The CDR3 consists of 16 residues. V dropped 6 bases and J dropped 3; count of bases not matched to a gene: 10. Germline V gives CDR1 MNHEY, CDR2 SVGEGT. The CDR3 loop reads CASRVHAGGIYNEQFF. In nucleotides, the CDR3 is TGTGCCAGCAGGGTCCACGCGGGGGGCATCTACAATGAGCAGTTCTTC.

Concerning this clonotype itself: A read error may account for a junction end that differs from germline. The chain is built from TRBV10-3 and TRBJ2-7; no definite D call. The V gene's germline CDR1 is ENHRY and CDR2 SYGVKD. The CDR3 runs to 14 residues. As DNA, the CDR3 is TGTGCCATCCGTGCCCCGGGCCTCGTCTCCGCGCCGTCCTTC. Translating gives CAIRAPGLVSAPSF.

The V and J genes are TRBV10-3 and TRBJ2-5; perhaps TRBD2 as D (6 bases). The germline V and J ends were trimmed by 3 bases and 4 bases, with 12 bases remaining between them. Per the germline V gene, CDR1 is ENHRY and CDR2 is SYGVKD. The CDR3 has 14 residues. The CDR3 coding sequence is TGTGCCATCAGTGATTCGGAGGGACTAGAGACCCAGTACTTC. It encodes CAISDSEGLETQYF.

V usage is TRBV3-1 and J usage is TRBJ1-3; possibly TRBD1 for D (5 bases). This CDR3 comprises 14 residues. Germline CDR1 LGHDT, CDR2 YNNKEL (reference sequence). Trimming removed 4 bases from V and 0 bases from J, with 7 bases in between. In DNA form, the CDR3 reads TGTGCCAGCAGCCGGGACTTCTCTGGAAACACCATATATTTT. It codes for CASSRDFSGNTIYF.

A note on this clonotype: One base away lies a much larger clone, so this may be a sequencing read error. The genes are TRBV15 and TRBJ1-6; no firm D call. From germline, CDR1 is LNHNV and CDR2 YYDKDF (reference sequence). The CDR3 extends over 13 amino acids. The CDR3 coding sequence is TGTGCCACCATCAGAGAAGATAATTCACCCCTCCACTTT. Translated, it gives CATIREDNSPLHF. Variable domain in full (rest from reference TRBV15 and TRBJ1-6): DAMVIQNPRYQVTQFGKPVTLSCSQTLNHNVMYWYQQKSSQAPKLLFHYYDKDFNNEADTPDNFQSRRPNTSFCFLDIRSPGLGDTAMYLCATIREDNSPLHFGNGTRLTVT.

There are a few counts of this clonotype. This sequence joins TRBV6-2 or TRBV6-3 and TRBJ2-3; 8 bases align to TRBD2. J was trimmed by 2 bases and V by 0 bases; bases with no gene match: 4. This CDR3 spans 16 amino acids. Germline values: CDR1 MNHEY, CDR2 SVGEGT. The CDR3 DNA reads as TGTGCCAGCAGTTACTCTGGGCGGGAGGACACAGATACGCAGTATTTT. Protein product: CASSYSGREDTDTQYF.

As DNA, the CDR3 is TGTGCCAGCAGGGGACAGGGGAGCTCCTACGAGCAGTACTTC. It is translated as CASRGQGSSYEQYF. The chain joins TRBV27 to TRBJ2-7; 10 positions match TRBD1. Germline lookup yields CDR1 MNHEY and CDR2 SMNVEV (reference sequence). V gave up 6 bases and J gave up 0 bases; unmatched junction bases: 2. The CDR3 runs 14 residues.

J is TRBJ2-1 and V is TRBV6-6; D is uncertain. The germline V gene has CDR1 MNHNY and CDR2 SVGAGI (reference sequence). The CDR3 is 12 residues long. Trimming took off 5 bases at V and 4 bases at J, with 6 bases between the two ends. The DNA of the CDR3 is TGTGCCAGCAGTCATCCGTACAATGAGCAGTTCTTC. Amino acids: CASSHPYNEQFF.

In its sample, this clonotype was seen many times. The chain carries TRBV10-3 and TRBJ1-2, with D tentatively TRBD1 (5 bases). Trimming removed 6 bases from V and 3 bases from J, with 14 bases in between. This CDR3 contains 14 residues. CDR1 is ENHRY, CDR2 SYGVKD, per germline. CDR3 sequence reads: CAIREERDHYGYTF. CDR3 sequence (DNA): TGTGCCATCAGGGAAGAACGGGACCACTATGGCTACACCTTC.

This clonotype was counted once. Possible read error: a much larger clone is one base away. This chain uses TRBV4-1 with TRBJ1-6; D unresolved. Germline V lookup: CDR1 MGHRA, CDR2 YSYEKL. Between the trimmed V and J ends, which lost 0 bases and 11 bases, there was a span of 17 bases. This CDR3 has 16 amino acids. This CDR3 is CASSQEWAQTNPPLHF. The CDR3, as DNA: TGCGCCAGCAGCCAAGAGTGGGCCCAAACAAATCCACCCCTCCACTTT.

This sequence joins TRBV25-1 and TRBJ2-7, with D perhaps given as TRBD1 or TRBD2 (6 bases each). This CDR3 spans 15 amino acids. Trimming removed 2 bases at V and 1 base at J, with 12 bases between. Germline V gene lookup returns CDR1 MGHDK and CDR2 SYGVNS. The CDR3 here is CASSEGGQGSYEQYF. The DNA for the CDR3 is TGTGCCAGCAGTGAAGGGGGGCAAGGGTCCTACGAGCAGTACTTC.

The CDR3 nucleotides are TGTGCCAGCAGCTTAGCGTTAAGCGGGAGAACAGATACGCAGTATTTT. Translated, it gives CASSLALSGRTDTQYF. The J gene is TRBJ2-3, the V gene TRBV7-9; 8 bases map to TRBD2. Germline loops: CDR1 SEHNR, CDR2 FQNEAQ (reference sequence). After removal of 0 bases from V and 3 bases from J, the junction contained 5 bases not matched to a gene. This CDR3 contains 16 residues.

This clonotype was seen ten or more times. The gene calls are TRBV6-1 and TRBJ2-3; TRBD2 is a possible D gene (6 bases). Germline-derived CDR1 and CDR2 are MNHNS and SASEGT. The V end was cut by 10 bases, the J end by 4 bases, with 9 bases between. The CDR3 sequence is 11 residues long. This chain's CDR3 is CAIGSADTQYF. The CDR3 DNA sequence: TGTGCCATCGGGAGCGCAGATACGCAGTATTTT.

As concerns this clonotype: Given a much more abundant clone one base away, this may be a read error. The chain has TRBV6-2 or TRBV6-3 and TRBJ1-1; TRBD1 is a possible D gene (6 bases). CDR3 length equals 13 residues. Trimming shortened V by 6 bases and J by 4 bases, and 12 bases separated the two germline ends. Germline CDR1 is MNHEY and CDR2 is SVGEGT. CDR3 region: CASSWDIPTEAFF. CDR3 sequence (DNA): TGTGCCAGCAGCTGGGACATCCCCACTGAAGCTTTCTTT.

Details on this clonotype: This is likely a read error, given that the CDR3 carries no conserved phenylalanine or tryptophan at its end. The chain uses TRBV20-1 and TRBJ2-7; 8 bases are shared with TRBD1. CDR1 and CDR2 (germline): DFQATT, SNEGSKA (reference sequence). This CDR3 comprises 13 residues. The J segment lost 5 bases and the V segment lost 1 base, leaving 4 bases of the junction unmatched. The CDR3 loop reads CSARGQGAHEQYY. In nucleotides, the CDR3 is TGCAGTGCTAGAGGGCAGGGGGCCCACGAGCAGTACTAC.

In regard to this clonotype: Without the conserved terminal phenylalanine or tryptophan, this CDR3 likely stems from a read error. This chain uses TRBV6-5 with TRBJ1-1; tentatively, D is TRBD1 (5 bases). The germline gives CDR1 MNHEY, CDR2 SVGAGI. The CDR3 covers 14 residues. Trimming removed 4 bases at V and 5 bases at J, with 14 bases between. CDR3: CASSSWGAGTEAFY. The CDR3 coding sequence is TGTGCCAGCAGTTCATGGGGCGCGGGTACTGAAGCTTTCTAT.

In this sample, this clonotype turned up many times. J is TRBJ2-5 and V is TRBV7-9; 7 nucleotides agree with TRBD2. CDR3 size: 15 residues. Germline CDR1 SEHNR, CDR2 FQNEAQ (reference sequence). V was pared by 3 bases and J by 2 bases, with 6 bases of the junction left unmatched. CDR3 loop: CASSLTRGSQETQYF. CDR3 sequence (DNA): TGTGCCAGCAGCTTGACACGCGGGAGTCAAGAGACCCAGTACTTC.

The chain has TRBV2 and TRBJ2-1, with unresolved D. In germline, CDR1 is SNHLY, CDR2 FYNNEI. This CDR3 is 12 amino acids long. Trimming took off 3 bases at V and 7 bases at J, with 7 bases between the two ends. CDR3 residues: CASSDSPNEQFF. As DNA, the CDR3 is TGTGCCAGCAGTGATTCGCCGAATGAGCAGTTCTTC.

This clonotype was found a few times. The chain is built from TRBV6-2 or TRBV6-3 and TRBJ2-7, with 9 bases lining up with TRBD2. This CDR3 has 17 amino acids. The germline V gene has CDR1 MNHEY and CDR2 SVGEGT. With V trimmed by 2 bases and J by 5 bases, 13 bases remained unmatched. This CDR3 is CASSYAFLAGADHEQYF. As DNA, the CDR3 is TGTGCCAGCAGTTACGCATTCTTAGCGGGAGCGGATCACGAGCAGTACTTC.

V is TRBV2 and J is TRBJ2-7; TRBD1 aligns across 8 bases. Germline V gene data show CDR1 as SNHLY and CDR2 as FYNNEI. With 0 bases clipped from V and 0 bases from J, the junction kept 1 base outside the gene matches. The CDR3 totals 15 residues. The CDR3 reads CASSEAGQASYEQYF. CDR3 nucleotides: TGTGCCAGCAGTGAAGCGGGACAGGCCTCCTACGAGCAGTACTTC.